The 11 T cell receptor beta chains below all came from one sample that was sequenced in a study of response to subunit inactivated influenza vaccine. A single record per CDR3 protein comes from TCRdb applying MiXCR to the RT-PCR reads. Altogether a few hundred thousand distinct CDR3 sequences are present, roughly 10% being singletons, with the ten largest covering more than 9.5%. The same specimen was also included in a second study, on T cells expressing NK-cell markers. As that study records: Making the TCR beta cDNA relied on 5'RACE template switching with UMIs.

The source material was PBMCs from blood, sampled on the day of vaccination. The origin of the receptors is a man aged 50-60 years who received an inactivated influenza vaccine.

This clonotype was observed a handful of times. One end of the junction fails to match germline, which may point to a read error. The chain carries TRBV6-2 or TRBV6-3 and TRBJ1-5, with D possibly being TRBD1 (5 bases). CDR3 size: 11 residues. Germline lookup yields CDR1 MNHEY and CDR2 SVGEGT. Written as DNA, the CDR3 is TGTGCCAGCACCGACAGTCAGCGCCAGCATTTT. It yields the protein CASTDSQRQHF.

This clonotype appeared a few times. CDR3 coding DNA: TGTGCCAGCAGTTCGGGACAGGGTGTAGAAGCTTTCTTT. Amino acid sequence: CASSSGQGVEAFF. The chain carries TRBV12-3 or TRBV12-4 and TRBJ1-1; 9 bases fit TRBD1. CDR3 length: 13 residues. With 4 bases clipped from V and 8 bases from J, the junction kept 5 bases outside the gene matches.

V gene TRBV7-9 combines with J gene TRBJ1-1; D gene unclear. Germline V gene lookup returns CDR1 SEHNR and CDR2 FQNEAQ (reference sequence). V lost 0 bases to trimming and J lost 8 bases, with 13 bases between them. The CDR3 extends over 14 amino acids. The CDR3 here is CASSLAFMTEEAFF. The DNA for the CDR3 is TGTGCCAGCAGCTTAGCGTTTATGACTGAAGAAGCTTTCTTT.

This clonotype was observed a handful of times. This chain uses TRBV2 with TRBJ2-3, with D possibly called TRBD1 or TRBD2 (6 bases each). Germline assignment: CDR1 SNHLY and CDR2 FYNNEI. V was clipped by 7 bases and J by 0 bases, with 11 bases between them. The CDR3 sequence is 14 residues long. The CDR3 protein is CASKEGGSTDTQYF. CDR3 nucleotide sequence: TGTGCCAGCAAGGAGGGGGGTAGCACAGATACGCAGTATTTT.

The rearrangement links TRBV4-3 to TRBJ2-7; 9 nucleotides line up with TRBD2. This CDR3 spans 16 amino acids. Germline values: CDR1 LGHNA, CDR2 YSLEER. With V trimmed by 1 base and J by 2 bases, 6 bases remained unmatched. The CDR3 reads CASSQGPAGGPYEQYF. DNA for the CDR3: TGCGCCAGCAGCCAAGGGCCAGCGGGAGGTCCCTACGAGCAGTACTTC.

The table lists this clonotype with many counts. CDR3 region: CASSPLLTGFDEQFF. As DNA, the CDR3 is TGTGCCAGCAGCCCTCTCCTGACAGGGTTCGATGAGCAGTTCTTC. The rearrangement uses TRBV11-2 and TRBJ2-1, with TRBD1 matching over 7 bases. CDR1 SGHAT and CDR2 FQNNGV come from the germline V gene. The CDR3 sequence is 15 residues long. The J segment lost 8 bases and the V segment lost 5 bases, leaving 12 bases of the junction unmatched.

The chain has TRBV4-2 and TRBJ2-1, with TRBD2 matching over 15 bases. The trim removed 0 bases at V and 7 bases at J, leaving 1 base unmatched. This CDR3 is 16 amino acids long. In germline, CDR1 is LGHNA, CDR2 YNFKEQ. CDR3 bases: TGTGCCAGCAGCCAAGAGGGGACTAGCGGGAGGAATGAGCAGTTCTTC. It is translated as CASSQEGTSGRNEQFF.

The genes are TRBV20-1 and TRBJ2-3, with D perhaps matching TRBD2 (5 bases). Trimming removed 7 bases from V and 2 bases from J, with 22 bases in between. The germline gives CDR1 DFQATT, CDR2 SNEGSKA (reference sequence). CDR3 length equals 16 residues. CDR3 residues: CSVPKPTRPVTDTQYF. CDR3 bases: TGCAGTGTCCCAAAACCCACTAGGCCTGTCACAGATACGCAGTATTTT.

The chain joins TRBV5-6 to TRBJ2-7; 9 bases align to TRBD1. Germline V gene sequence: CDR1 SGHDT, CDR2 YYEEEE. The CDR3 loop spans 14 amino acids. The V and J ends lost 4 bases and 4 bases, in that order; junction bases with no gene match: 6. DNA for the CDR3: TGTGCCAGCAGCGAACAGGGGGCGCGGTACGAGCAGTACTTC. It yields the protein CASSEQGARYEQYF.

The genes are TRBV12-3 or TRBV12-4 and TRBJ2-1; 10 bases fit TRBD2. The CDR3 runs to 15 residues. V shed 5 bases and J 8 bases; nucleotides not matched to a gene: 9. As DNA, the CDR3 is TGTGCCAGCAGTGGGGGAACTAGCGGGACATATGAGCAGTTCTTC. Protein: CASSGGTSGTYEQFF.

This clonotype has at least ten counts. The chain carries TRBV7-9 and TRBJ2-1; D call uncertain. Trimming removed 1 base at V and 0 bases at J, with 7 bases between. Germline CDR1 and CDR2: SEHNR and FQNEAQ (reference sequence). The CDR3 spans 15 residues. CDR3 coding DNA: TGTGCCAGCAGCTTAGGCTTCAACTCCTACAATGAGCAGTTCTTC. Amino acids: CASSLGFNSYNEQFF.